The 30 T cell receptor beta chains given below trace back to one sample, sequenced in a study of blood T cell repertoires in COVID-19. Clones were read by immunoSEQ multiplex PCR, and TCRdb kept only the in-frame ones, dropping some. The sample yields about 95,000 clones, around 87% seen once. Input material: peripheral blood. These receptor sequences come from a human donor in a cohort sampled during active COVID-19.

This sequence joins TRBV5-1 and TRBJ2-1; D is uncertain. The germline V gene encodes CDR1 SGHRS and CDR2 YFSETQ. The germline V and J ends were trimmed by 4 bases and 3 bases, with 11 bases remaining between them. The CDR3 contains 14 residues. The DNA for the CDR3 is TGCGCCAGCAGCCCCGCGGTCCTCTACAATGAGCAGTTCTTC. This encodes CASSPAVLYNEQFF. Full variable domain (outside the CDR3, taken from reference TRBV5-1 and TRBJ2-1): KAGVTQTPRYLIKTRGQQVTLSCSPISGHRSVSWYQQTPGQGLQFLFEYFSETQRNKGNFPGRFSGRQFSNSRSEMNVSTLELGDSALYLCASSPAVLYNEQFFGPGTRLTVL.

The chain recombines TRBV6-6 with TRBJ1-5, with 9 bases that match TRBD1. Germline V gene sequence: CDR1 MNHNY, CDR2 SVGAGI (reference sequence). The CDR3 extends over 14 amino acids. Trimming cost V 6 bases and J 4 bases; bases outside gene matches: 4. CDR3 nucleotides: TGTGCCAGCAGGCGGACAGGGGAAAATCAGCCCCAGCATTTT. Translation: CASRRTGENQPQHF.

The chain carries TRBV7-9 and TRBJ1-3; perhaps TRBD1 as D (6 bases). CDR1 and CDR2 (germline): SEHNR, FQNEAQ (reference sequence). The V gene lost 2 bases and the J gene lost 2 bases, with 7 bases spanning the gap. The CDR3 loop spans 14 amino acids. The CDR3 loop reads CASSLRGTGNTIYF. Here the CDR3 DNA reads TGTGCCAGCAGCTTAAGGGGGACTGGAAACACCATATATTTT.

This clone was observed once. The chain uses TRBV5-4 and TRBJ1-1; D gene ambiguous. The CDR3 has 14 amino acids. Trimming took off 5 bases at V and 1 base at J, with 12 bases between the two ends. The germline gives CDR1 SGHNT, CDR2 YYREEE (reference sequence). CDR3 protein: CASSLGRENTEAFF. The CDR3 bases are TGTGCCAGCAGTTTAGGGAGGGAGAACACTGAAGCTTTCTTT.

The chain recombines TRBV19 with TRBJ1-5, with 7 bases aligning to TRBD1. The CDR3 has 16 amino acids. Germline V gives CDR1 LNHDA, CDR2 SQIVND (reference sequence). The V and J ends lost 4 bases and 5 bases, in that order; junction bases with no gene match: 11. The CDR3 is CASSRLNDRDDQPQHF. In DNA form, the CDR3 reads TGTGCCAGTAGTAGACTTAATGACAGGGATGATCAGCCCCAGCATTTT.

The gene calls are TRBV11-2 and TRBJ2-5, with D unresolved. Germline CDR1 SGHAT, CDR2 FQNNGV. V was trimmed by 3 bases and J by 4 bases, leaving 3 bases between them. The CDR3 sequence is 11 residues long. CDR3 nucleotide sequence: TGTGCCAGCAGCTTGAGAGAGACCCAGTACTTC. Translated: CASSLRETQYF.

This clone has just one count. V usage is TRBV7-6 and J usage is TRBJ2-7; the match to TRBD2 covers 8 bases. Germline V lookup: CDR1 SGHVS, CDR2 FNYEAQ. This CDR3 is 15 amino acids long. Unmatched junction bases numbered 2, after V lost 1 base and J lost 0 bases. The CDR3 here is CASSLEGLGSYEQYF. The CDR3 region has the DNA TGTGCCAGCAGCTTAGAGGGACTAGGCTCCTACGAGCAGTACTTC. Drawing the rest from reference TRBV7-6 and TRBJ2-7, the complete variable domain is GAGVSQSPRYKVTKRGQDVALRCDPISGHVSLYWYRQALGQGPEFLTYFNYEAQQDKSGLPNDRFSAERPEGSISTLTIQRTEQRDSAMYRCASSLEGLGSYEQYFGPGTRLTVT.

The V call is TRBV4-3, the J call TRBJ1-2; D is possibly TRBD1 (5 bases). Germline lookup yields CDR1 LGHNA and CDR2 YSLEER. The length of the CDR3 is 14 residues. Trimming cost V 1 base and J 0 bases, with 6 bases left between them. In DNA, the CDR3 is TGCGCCAGCAGCCAAGGGACAACTAACTATGGCTACACCTTC. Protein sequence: CASSQGTTNYGYTF.

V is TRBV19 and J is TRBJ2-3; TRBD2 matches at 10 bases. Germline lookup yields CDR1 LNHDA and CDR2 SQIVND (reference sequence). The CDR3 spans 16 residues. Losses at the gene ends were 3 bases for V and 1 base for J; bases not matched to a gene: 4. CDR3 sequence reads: CASSIERGGGTDTQYF. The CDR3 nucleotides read TGTGCCAGTAGTATCGAGCGGGGGGGAGGCACAGATACGCAGTATTTT.

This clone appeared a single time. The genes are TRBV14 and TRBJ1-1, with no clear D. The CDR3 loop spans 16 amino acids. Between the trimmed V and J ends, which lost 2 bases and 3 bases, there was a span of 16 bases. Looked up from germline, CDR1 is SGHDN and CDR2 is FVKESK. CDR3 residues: CASSQRFRRGHTEAFF. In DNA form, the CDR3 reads TGTGCCAGCAGCCAAAGATTTAGAAGAGGGCACACTGAAGCTTTCTTT.

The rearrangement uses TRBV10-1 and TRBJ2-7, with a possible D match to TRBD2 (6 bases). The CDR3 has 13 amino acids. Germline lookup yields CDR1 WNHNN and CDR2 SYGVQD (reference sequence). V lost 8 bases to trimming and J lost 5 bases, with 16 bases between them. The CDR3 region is CASASGTGDEQYF. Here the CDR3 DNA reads TGCGCCAGCGCCTCCGGGACTGGGGACGAGCAGTACTTC.

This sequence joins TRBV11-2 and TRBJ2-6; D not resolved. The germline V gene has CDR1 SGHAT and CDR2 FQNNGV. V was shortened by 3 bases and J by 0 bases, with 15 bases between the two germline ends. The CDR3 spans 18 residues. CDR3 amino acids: CASSFQADLSSGANVLTF. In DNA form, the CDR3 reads TGTGCCAGCAGCTTCCAGGCAGATCTTAGCTCTGGGGCCAACGTCCTGACTTTC.

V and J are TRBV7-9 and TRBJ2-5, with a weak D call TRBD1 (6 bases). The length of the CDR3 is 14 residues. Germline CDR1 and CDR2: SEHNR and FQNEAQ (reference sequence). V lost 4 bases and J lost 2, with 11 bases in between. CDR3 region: CASSWGQDQETQYF. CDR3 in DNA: TGTGCCAGCAGCTGGGGACAAGATCAAGAGACCCAGTACTTC.

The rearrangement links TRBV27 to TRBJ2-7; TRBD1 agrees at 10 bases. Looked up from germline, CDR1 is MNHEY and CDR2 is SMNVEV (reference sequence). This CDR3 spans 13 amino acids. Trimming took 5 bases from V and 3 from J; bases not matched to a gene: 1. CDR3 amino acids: CASSGQGDYEQYF. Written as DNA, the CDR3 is TGTGCCAGCAGTGGACAGGGGGACTACGAGCAGTACTTC.

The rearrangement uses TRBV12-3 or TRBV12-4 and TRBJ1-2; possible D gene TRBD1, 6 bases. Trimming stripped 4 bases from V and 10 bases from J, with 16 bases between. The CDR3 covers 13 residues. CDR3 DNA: TGTGCCAGCAGTTGGGGAGCGACAGGTGCCTACACCTTC. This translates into CASSWGATGAYTF.

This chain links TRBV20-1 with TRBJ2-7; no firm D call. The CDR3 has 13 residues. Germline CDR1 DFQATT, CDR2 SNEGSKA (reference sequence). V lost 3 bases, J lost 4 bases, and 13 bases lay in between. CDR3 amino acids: CSASRVRGYEQYF. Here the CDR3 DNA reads TGCAGTGCTAGTCGGGTTCGAGGTTACGAGCAGTACTTC.

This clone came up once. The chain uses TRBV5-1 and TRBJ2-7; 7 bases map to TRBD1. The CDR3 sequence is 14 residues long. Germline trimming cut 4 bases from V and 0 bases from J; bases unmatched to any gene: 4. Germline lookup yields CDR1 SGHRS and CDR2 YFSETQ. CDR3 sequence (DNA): TGCGCCAGCAGCGCCGGGACAGTCTCCTACGAGCAGTACTTC. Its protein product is CASSAGTVSYEQYF.

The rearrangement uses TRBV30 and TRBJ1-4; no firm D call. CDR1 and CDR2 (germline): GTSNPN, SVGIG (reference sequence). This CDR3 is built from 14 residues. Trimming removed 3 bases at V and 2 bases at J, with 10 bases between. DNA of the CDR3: TGTGCCTGGAGACTCCCGGGGACTAATGAAAAACTGTTTTTT. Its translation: CAWRLPGTNEKLFF.

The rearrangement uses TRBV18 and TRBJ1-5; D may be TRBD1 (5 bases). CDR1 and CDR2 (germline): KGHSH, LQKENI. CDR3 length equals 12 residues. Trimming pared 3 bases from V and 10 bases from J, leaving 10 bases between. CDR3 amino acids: CASSPGGGPQHF. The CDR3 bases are TGTGCCAGCTCACCCGGGGGGGGACCCCAGCATTTT.

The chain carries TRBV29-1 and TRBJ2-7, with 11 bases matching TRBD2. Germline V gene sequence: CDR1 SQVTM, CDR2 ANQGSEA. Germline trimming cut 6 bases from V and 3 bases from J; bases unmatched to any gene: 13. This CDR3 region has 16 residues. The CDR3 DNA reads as TGCAGCGTCGAACTATCACTAGCGGGGGCGAACTACGAGCAGTACTTC. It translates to CSVELSLAGANYEQYF.

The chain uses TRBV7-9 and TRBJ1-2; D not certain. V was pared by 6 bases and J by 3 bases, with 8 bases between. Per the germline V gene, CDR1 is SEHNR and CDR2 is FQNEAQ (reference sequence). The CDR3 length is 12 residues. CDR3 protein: CASRSTYYGYTF. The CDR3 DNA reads TGTGCCAGCAGGTCAACATACTATGGCTACACCTTC.

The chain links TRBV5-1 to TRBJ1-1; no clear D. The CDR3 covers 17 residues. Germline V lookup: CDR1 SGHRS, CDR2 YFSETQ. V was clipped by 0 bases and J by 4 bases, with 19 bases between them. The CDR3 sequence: CASSLGRERNLGTEAFF. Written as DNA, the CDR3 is TGCGCCAGCAGCTTGGGAAGGGAGAGGAATTTAGGCACTGAAGCTTTCTTT.

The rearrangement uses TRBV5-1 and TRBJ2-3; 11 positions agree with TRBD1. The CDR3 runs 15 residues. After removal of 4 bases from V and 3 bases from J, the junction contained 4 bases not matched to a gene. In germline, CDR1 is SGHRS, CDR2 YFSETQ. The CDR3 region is CASSQGQGGTDTQYF. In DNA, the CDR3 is TGCGCCAGCAGCCAGGGACAGGGGGGTACAGATACGCAGTATTTT.

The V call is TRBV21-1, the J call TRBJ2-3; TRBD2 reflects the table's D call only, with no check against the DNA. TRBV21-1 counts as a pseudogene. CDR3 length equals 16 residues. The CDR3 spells CASSKALGAGPDTQYF. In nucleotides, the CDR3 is TGTGCCAGCAGCAAAGCGTTGGGAGCCGGCCCAGATACGCAGTATTTT.

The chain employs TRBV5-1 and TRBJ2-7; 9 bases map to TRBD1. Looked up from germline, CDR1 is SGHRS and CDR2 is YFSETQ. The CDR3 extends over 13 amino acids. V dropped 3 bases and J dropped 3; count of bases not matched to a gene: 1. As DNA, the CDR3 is TGCGCCAGCAGCTCGACAGGGGGCTACGAGCAGTACTTC. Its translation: CASSSTGGYEQYF.

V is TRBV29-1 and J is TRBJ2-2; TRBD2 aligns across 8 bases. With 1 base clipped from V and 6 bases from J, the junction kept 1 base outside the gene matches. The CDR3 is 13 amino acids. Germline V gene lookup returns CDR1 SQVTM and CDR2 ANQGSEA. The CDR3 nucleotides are TGCAGCGTTGAAGGGACTAGCCCCGGGGAGCTGTTTTTT. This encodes CSVEGTSPGELFF.

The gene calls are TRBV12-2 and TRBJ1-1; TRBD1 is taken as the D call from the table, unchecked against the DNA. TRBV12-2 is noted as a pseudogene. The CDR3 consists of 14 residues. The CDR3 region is CASRFPDRATEAFF. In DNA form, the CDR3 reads TGTGCAAGTCGCTTCCCGGACAGGGCTACTGAAGCTTTCTTT.

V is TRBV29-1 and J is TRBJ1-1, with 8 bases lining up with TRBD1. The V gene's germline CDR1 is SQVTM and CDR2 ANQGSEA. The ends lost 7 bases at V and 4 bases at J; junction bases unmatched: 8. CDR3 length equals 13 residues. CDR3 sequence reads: CSAVTGAGTEAFF. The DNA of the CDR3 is TGCAGCGCTGTGACAGGGGCGGGCACTGAAGCTTTCTTT.

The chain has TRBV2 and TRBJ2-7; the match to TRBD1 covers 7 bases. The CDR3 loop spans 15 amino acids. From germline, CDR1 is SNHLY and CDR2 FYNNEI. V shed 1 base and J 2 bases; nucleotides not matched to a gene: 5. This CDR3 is CASSEEGQRTYEQYF. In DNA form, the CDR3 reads TGTGCCAGCAGTGAAGAGGGACAGCGGACCTACGAGCAGTACTTC. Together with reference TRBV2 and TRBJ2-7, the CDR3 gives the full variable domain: EPEVTQTPSHQVTQMGQEVILRCVPISNHLYFYWYRQILGQKVEFLVSFYNNEISEKSEIFDDQFSVERPDGSNFTLKIRSTKLEDSAMYFCASSEEGQRTYEQYFGPGTRLTVT.

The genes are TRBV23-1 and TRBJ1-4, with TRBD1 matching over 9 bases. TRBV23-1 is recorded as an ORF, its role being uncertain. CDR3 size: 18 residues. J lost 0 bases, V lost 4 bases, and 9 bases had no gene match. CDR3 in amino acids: CASSRQQGAGSTNEKLFF. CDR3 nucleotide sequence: TGCGCCAGCAGTCGCCAACAGGGGGCGGGTTCAACTAATGAAAAACTGTTTTTT.